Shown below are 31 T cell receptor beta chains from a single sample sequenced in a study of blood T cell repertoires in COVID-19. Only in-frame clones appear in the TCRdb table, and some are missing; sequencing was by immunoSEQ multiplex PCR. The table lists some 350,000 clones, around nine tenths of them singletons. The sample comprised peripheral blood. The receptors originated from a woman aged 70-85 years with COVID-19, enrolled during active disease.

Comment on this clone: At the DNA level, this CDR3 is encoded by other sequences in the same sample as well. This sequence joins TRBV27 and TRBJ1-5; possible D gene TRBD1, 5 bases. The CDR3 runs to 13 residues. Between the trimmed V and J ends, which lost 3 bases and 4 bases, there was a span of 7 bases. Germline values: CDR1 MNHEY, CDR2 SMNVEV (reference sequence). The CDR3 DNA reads TGTGCCAGCAGTTTCGGGGGTAATCAGCCCCAGCATTTT. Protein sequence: CASSFGGNQPQHF.

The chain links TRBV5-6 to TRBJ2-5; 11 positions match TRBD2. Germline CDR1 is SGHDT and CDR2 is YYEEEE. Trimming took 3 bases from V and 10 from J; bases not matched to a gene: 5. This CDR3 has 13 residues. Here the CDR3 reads CASSSPLAGGQYF. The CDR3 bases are TGTGCCAGCAGCTCCCCTCTAGCGGGGGGCCAGTACTTC.

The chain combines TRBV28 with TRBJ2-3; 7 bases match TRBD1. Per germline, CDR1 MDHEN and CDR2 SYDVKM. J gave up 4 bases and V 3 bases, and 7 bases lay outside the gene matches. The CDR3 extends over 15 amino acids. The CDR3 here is CASSLTQGVSDTQYF. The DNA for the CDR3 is TGTGCCAGCAGTTTGACCCAGGGGGTCTCAGATACGCAGTATTTT.

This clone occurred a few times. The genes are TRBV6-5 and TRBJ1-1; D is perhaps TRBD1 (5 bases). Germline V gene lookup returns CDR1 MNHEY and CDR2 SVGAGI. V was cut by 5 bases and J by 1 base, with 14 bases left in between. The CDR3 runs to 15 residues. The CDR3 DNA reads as TGTGCCAGCAGTCCACTTAGGGGCGCGAACACTGAAGCTTTCTTT. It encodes CASSPLRGANTEAFF.

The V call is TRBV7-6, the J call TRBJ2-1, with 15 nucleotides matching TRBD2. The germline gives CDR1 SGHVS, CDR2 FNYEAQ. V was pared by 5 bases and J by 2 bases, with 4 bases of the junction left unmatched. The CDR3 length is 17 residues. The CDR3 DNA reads TGTGCCAGCAGCCTCCGGACTAGCGGGGGGGCCTACAATGAGCAGTTCTTC. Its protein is CASSLRTSGGAYNEQFF.

The CDR3, as DNA: TGTGCCAGCATCATCGGGGGGAGCACAGATACGCAGTATTTT. Translated: CASIIGGSTDTQYF. V gene TRBV28 combines with J gene TRBJ2-3; 7 positions match TRBD2. J lost 0 bases, V lost 7 bases, and 4 bases had no gene match. The CDR3 length is 14 residues. The germline gives CDR1 MDHEN, CDR2 SYDVKM.

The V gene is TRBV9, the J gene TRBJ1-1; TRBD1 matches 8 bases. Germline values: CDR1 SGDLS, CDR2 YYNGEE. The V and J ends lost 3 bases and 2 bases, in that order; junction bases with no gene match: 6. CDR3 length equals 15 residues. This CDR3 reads CASSASGTGNTEAFF. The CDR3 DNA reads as TGTGCCAGCAGCGCCTCCGGGACAGGTAACACTGAAGCTTTCTTT.

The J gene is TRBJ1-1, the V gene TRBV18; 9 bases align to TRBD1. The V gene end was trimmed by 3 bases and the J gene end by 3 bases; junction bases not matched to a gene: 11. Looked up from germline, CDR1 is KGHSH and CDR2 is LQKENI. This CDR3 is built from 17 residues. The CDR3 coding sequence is TGTGCCAGCTCACCGGGCTCCGGGACAGGGAGGTACACTGAAGCTTTCTTT. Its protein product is CASSPGSGTGRYTEAFF.

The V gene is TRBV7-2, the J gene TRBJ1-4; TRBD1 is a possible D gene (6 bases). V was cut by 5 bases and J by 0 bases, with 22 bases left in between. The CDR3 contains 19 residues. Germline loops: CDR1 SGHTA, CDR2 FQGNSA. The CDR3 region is CASSPRPIQGFTTNEKLFF. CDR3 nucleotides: TGTGCCAGCAGCCCGAGACCTATACAGGGCTTTACAACTAATGAAAAACTGTTTTTT.

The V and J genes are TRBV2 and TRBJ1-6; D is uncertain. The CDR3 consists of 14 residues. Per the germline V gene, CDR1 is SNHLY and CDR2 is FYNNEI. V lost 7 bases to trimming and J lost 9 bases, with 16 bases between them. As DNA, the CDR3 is TGTGCCAGCATTGAGGAGGTAGTGGGTTCACCCCTCCACTTT. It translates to CASIEEVVGSPLHF.

The CDR3, as DNA: TGTGCCAGCAGTTTCCAGGGGGTTAGGACTGAAGCTTTCTTT. It codes for CASSFQGVRTEAFF. The rearrangement joins TRBV6-2 or TRBV6-3 to TRBJ1-1; TRBD1 matches 7 bases. Unmatched junction bases numbered 7, after V lost 4 bases and J lost 5 bases. Germline V gene sequence: CDR1 MNHEY, CDR2 SVGEGT. This CDR3 contains 14 residues.

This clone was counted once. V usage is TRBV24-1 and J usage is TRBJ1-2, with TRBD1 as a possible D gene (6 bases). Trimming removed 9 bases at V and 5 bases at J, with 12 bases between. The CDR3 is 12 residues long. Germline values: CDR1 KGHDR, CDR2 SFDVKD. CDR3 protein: CATQQGGYGYTF. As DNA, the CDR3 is TGTGCCACCCAACAAGGGGGTTATGGCTACACCTTC.

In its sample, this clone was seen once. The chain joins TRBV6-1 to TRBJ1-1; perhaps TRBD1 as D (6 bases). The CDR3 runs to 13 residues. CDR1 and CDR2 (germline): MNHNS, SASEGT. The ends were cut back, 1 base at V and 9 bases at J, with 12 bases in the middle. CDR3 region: CASSEVQGFQAFF. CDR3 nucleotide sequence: TGTGCCAGCAGTGAAGTACAGGGATTTCAAGCTTTCTTT.

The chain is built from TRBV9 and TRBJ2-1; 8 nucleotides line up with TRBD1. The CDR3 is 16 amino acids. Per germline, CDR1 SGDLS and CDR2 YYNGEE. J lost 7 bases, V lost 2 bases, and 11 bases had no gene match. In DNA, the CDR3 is TGTGCCAGCAGCGTTCCCAGGGGGCAAGGGAAGAATGAGCAGTTCTTC. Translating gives CASSVPRGQGKNEQFF.

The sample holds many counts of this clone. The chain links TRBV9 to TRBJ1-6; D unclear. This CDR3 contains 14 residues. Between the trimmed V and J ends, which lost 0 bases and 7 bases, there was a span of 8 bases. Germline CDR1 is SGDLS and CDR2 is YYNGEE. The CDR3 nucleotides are TGTGCCAGCAGCGTAGACTTTCGGAATTCACCCCTCCACTTT. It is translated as CASSVDFRNSPLHF.

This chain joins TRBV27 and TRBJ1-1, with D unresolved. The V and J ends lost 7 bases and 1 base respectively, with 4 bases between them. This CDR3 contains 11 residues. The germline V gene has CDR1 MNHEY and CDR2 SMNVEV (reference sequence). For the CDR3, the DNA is TGTGCCAGCACCTCGAACACTGAAGCTTTCTTT. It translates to CASTSNTEAFF.

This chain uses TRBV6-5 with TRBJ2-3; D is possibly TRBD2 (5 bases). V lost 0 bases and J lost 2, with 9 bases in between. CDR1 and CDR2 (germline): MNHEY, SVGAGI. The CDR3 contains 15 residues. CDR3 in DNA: TGTGCCAGCAGTTACTCGGACTCTCACACAGATACGCAGTATTTT. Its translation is CASSYSDSHTDTQYF.

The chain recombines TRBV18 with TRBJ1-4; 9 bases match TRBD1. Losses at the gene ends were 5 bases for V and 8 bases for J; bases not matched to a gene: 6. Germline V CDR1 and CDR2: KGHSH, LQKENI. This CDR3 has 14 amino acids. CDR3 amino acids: CASSSDRGAEKLFF. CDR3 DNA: TGTGCCAGCTCATCCGACAGGGGGGCCGAAAAACTGTTTTTT.

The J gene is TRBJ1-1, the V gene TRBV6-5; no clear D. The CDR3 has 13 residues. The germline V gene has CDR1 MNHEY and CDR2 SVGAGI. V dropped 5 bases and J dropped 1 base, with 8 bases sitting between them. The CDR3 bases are TGTGCCAGCAGTACAGTTAGGAACACTGAAGCTTTCTTT. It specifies CASSTVRNTEAFF.

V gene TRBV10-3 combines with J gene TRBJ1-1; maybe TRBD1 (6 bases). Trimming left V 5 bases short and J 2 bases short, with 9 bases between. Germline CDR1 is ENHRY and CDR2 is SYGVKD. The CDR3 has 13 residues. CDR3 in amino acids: CAISRTENTEAFF. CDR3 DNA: TGTGCCATCAGTCGGACAGAAAACACTGAAGCTTTCTTT.

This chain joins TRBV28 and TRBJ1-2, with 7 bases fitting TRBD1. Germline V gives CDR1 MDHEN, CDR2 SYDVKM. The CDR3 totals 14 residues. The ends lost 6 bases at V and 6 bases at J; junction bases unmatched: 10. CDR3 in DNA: TGTGCCAGCAGGCCGACAGGGTTAAAGAATGGCTACACCTTC. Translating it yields CASRPTGLKNGYTF.

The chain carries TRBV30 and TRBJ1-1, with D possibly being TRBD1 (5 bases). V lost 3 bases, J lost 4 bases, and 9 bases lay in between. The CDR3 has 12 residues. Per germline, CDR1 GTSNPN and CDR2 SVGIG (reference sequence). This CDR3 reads CAWSPRVTEAFF. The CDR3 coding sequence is TGTGCCTGGAGCCCCAGGGTCACTGAAGCTTTCTTT.

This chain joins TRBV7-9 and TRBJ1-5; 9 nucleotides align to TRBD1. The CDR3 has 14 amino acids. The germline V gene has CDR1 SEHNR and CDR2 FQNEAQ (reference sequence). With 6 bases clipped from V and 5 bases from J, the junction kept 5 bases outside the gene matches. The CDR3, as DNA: TGTGCCAGCAGTCCACAGGGGGCACATCAGCCCCAGCATTTT. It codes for CASSPQGAHQPQHF.

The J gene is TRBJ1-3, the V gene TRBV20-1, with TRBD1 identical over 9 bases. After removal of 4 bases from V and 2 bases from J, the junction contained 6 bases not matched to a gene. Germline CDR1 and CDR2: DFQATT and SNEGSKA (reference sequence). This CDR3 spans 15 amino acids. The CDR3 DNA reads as TGCAGTGCTACTGATTACAGGGGGCCTGGAAACACCATATATTTT. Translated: CSATDYRGPGNTIYF.

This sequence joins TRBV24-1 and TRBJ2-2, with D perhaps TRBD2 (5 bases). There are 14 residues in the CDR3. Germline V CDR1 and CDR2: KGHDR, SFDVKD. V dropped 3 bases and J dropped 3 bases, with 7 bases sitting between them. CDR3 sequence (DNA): TGTGCCACCAGTGATCTGCGGGACACCGGGGAGCTGTTTTTT. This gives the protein CATSDLRDTGELFF.

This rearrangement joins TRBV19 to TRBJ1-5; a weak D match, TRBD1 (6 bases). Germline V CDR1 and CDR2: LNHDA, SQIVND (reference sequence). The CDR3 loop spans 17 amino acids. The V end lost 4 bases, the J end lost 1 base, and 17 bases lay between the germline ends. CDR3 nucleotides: TGTGCCAGTAGTAGCGGGCCGGGGGGGCCGAGCAATCAGCCCCAGCATTTT. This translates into CASSSGPGGPSNQPQHF.

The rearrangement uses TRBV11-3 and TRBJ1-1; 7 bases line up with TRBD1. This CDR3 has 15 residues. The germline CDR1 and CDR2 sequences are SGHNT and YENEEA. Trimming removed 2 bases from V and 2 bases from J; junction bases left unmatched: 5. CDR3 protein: CASSLRDSGNTEAFF. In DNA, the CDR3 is TGTGCCAGCAGCTTAAGGGACAGTGGCAACACTGAAGCTTTCTTT.

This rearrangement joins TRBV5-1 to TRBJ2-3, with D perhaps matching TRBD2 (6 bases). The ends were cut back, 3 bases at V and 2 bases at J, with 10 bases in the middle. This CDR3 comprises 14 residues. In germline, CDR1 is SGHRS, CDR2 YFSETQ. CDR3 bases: TGCGCCAGCAGCTCGGGACTTTACACAGATACGCAGTATTTT. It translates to CASSSGLYTDTQYF.

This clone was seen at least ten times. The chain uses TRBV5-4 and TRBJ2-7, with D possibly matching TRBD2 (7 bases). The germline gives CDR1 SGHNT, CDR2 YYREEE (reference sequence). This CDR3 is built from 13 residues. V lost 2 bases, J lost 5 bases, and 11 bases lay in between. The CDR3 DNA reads TGTGCCAGCAGCTTTTCGGGGGGCAACGAGCAGTACTTC. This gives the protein CASSFSGGNEQYF.

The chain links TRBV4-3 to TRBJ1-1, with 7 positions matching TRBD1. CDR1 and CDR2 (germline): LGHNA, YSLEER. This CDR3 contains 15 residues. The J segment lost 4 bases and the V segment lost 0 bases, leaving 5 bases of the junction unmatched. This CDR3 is CASSQDRGGSTEAFF. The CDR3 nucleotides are TGCGCCAGCAGCCAAGATAGAGGGGGCAGCACTGAAGCTTTCTTT.

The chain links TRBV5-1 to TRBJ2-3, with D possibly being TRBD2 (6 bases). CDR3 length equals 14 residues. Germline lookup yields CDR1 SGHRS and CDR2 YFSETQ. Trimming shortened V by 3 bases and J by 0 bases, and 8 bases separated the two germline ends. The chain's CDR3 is CASSSGLSTDTQYF. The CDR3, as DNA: TGCGCCAGCAGCTCGGGACTCAGCACAGATACGCAGTATTTT.